The next 28 T cell receptor beta chains were all read from a single sample in a study of blood T cells in healthy people across ages. Primers used in a second PCR of roughly 7 to 11 cycles were a sample-barcoded 5' primer and a J-beta primer mix. Each CDR3 protein is one row after TCRdb ran MiXCR on the 5' RACE reads. The data contain about 730,000 distinct CDR3 sequences, 43% of them singletons. The specimen sequenced was blood. The source of these receptors is a woman in her sixties in good health.

This clonotype occurred a few times. The V call is TRBV10-3, the J call TRBJ2-1, with D unresolved. The length of the CDR3 is 12 residues. Germline lookup yields CDR1 ENHRY and CDR2 SYGVKD. V was trimmed by 10 bases and J by 9 bases, leaving 16 bases between them. CDR3 bases: TGTGCCAACGAGTCACCGTCTGGTGAGCAGTTCTTC. This codes for CANESPSGEQFF.

In the case of this clonotype: A junction boundary mismatches the germline segment, possibly from a read error. The chain couples TRBV2 to TRBJ2-7; 8 nucleotides match TRBD1. The CDR3 consists of 13 residues. Germline values: CDR1 SNHLY, CDR2 FYNNEI. DNA of the CDR3: TGTGCCAGCAGTGGGACAGGGTCCGGCGAGCGGTACTTC. Translated: CASSGTGSGERYF.

As for this clonotype: At one boundary the junction diverges from the germline segment, which might be a read error. The J gene is TRBJ1-1, the V gene TRBV18; 8 nucleotides line up with TRBD1. CDR1 and CDR2 (germline): KGHSH, LQKENI. This CDR3 region has 14 residues. The CDR3 region is CASLPDRGYTEAFF. As DNA, the CDR3 is TGTGCCAGCCTACCTGACAGGGGTTATACTGAAGCTTTTTTT.

The sample holds a few counts of this clonotype. The chain combines TRBV2 with TRBJ2-7; 10 bases map to TRBD2. With V trimmed by 8 bases and J by 0 bases, 10 bases remained unmatched. Germline CDR1 and CDR2: SNHLY and FYNNEI. The CDR3 consists of 16 residues. The CDR3 coding sequence is TGTGCCAGCCTCCGATCGCTAGCGGGGGACTCCTACGAGCAGTACTTC. Residues: CASLRSLAGDSYEQYF.

V usage is TRBV20-1 and J usage is TRBJ2-7, with D possibly TRBD1 on 5 matching bases. Deletions cut 3 bases from V and 5 bases from J, with 8 bases between. Germline V CDR1 and CDR2: DFQATT, SNEGSKA (reference sequence). CDR3 size: 11 residues. CDR3 amino acids: CSASHRNEQYF. CDR3 nucleotide sequence: TGCAGTGCTAGTCACAGGAACGAGCAGTACTTC.

The J gene is TRBJ2-7, the V gene TRBV15, with 14 nucleotides matching TRBD2. Trimming at V came to 3 bases and at J to 0 bases, leaving 7 bases not matched to a gene. Germline V gives CDR1 LNHNV, CDR2 YYDKDF (reference sequence). CDR3 length: 18 residues. DNA for the CDR3: TGTGCCACCAGCAGGGGGACTAGCGGGAGCTTAAGCTCCTACGAGCAGTACTTC. It encodes CATSRGTSGSLSSYEQYF.

The rearrangement uses TRBV5-1 and TRBJ2-3; the D gene is possibly TRBD2 (5 bases). This CDR3 has 17 amino acids. CDR1 and CDR2 (germline): SGHRS, YFSETQ. The V end lost 2 bases, the J end lost 5 bases, and 21 bases lay between the germline ends. DNA for the CDR3: TGCGCCAGCAGCTTCCGCGCTCAGTGGGAAGGGAGAGATACGCAGTATTTT. Protein: CASSFRAQWEGRDTQYF. Based on the CDR3 plus reference TRBV5-1 and TRBJ2-3, the full variable domain is KAGVTQTPRYLIKTRGQQVTLSCSPISGHRSVSWYQQTPGQGLQFLFEYFSETQRNKGNFPGRFSGRQFSNSRSEMNVSTLELGDSALYLCASSFRAQWEGRDTQYFGPGTRLTVL.

This clonotype was picked up a small number of times. The J gene is TRBJ2-3, the V gene TRBV20-1; no reliable D call. The CDR3 covers 13 residues. Trimming cost V 1 base and J 5 bases, with 10 bases left between them. Germline assignment: CDR1 DFQATT and CDR2 SNEGSKA (reference sequence). Written as DNA, the CDR3 is TGCAGTGCTAGAGTTCTCCTAGGAGATACGCAGTATTTT. This sequence encodes CSARVLLGDTQYF.

Only a few counts were recorded for this clonotype. The chain has TRBV12-3 or TRBV12-4 and TRBJ2-7; perhaps TRBD2 as D (5 bases). This CDR3 has 14 amino acids. V dropped 6 bases and J dropped 0 bases, with 12 bases sitting between them. CDR3 amino acids: CASSPGGPSYEQYF. In DNA form, the CDR3 reads TGTGCCAGCAGCCCTGGCGGGCCCTCCTACGAGCAGTACTTC.

In this sample, this clonotype turned up once. This chain uses TRBV2 with TRBJ1-3; 8 positions agree with TRBD1. J gave up 2 bases and V 2 bases, and 11 bases lay outside the gene matches. Germline CDR1 is SNHLY and CDR2 is FYNNEI. The CDR3 totals 18 residues. The CDR3 region is CASSERQGAGLAGNTIYF. CDR3 bases: TGTGCCAGCAGTGAACGTCAGGGGGCAGGCCTCGCTGGAAACACCATATATTTT.

The sample holds a few counts of this clonotype. The CDR3 DNA is TGTGCCAGCAGTTACCGACTAGCGGACGAGGGTGAGCAGTTCTTC. Amino acid sequence: CASSYRLADEGEQFF. The rearrangement uses TRBV6-5 and TRBJ2-1; the match to TRBD2 covers 9 bases. V shed 2 bases and J 9 bases; nucleotides not matched to a gene: 8. CDR3 length: 15 residues. Looked up from germline, CDR1 is MNHEY and CDR2 is SVGAGI.

This chain links TRBV2 with TRBJ2-4; TRBD1 is a possible D gene (6 bases). Trimming stripped 10 bases from V and 0 bases from J, with 13 bases between. The CDR3 sequence is 14 residues long. Looked up from germline, CDR1 is SNHLY and CDR2 is FYNNEI. The CDR3 sequence: CATLQGLAKNIQYF. CDR3 nucleotide sequence: TGTGCCACCCTCCAGGGGCTAGCCAAAAACATTCAGTACTTC.

V gene TRBV13 combines with J gene TRBJ1-1, with 8 positions matching TRBD1. Unmatched junction bases numbered 17, after V lost 1 base and J lost 1 base. The CDR3 loop spans 20 amino acids. Looked up from germline, CDR1 is PRHDT and CDR2 is FYEKMQ (reference sequence). CDR3: CASSLELNQGAARENTEAFF. Written as DNA, the CDR3 is TGTGCCAGCAGCTTAGAGTTAAACCAGGGGGCGGCGAGGGAGAACACTGAAGCTTTCTTT.

This clonotype was picked up many times. The chain recombines TRBV21-1 with TRBJ2-4; the table's D call, TRBD2, has no DNA check behind it. TRBV21-1 is a pseudogene segment. CDR3 length: 17 amino acids. This chain's CDR3 is CASSLHRDSEAKNIQYF. Here the CDR3 DNA reads TGTGCCAGCAGCCTCCACCGGGACTCCGAAGCCAAAAACATTCAGTACTTC.

The chain has TRBV12-3 or TRBV12-4 and TRBJ1-2; no definite D call. The ends were cut back, 6 bases at V and 7 bases at J, with 21 bases in the middle. The CDR3 spans 15 residues. The CDR3 loop reads CASSSRLMGGSGYTF. In nucleotides, the CDR3 is TGTGCCAGCAGCTCTAGGCTCATGGGAGGCTCTGGCTACACCTTC.

V is TRBV20-1 and J is TRBJ2-7; 15 bases are a match to TRBD2. The CDR3 sequence is 17 residues long. V was clipped by 5 bases and J by 4 bases; unmatched bases: 12. Germline V gene data show CDR1 as DFQATT and CDR2 as SNEGSKA (reference sequence). CDR3 amino acids: CSAQAGLAGGRGYEQYF. Here the CDR3 DNA reads TGCAGTGCTCAGGCGGGACTAGCGGGGGGCCGTGGATACGAGCAGTACTTC.

Comment on this clonotype: This may be a read error, as it is one base from a much larger clone. V gene TRBV10-3 combines with J gene TRBJ2-5; the match to TRBD2 covers 7 bases. CDR1 is ENHRY and CDR2 is SYGVKD in the germline V gene. The V gene end was trimmed by 3 bases and the J gene end by 11 bases; junction bases not matched to a gene: 15. The CDR3 sequence is 15 residues long. The CDR3 protein is CAISDPSGVVHGQYF. DNA for the CDR3: TGTGCCATCAGTGATCCGAGCGGGGTAGTTCACGGGCAGTACTTC.

The chain couples TRBV6-5 to TRBJ2-7, with TRBD2 as a possible D gene (6 bases). Germline loops: CDR1 MNHEY, CDR2 SVGAGI. There are 14 residues in the CDR3. The V and J ends lost 0 bases and 0 bases respectively, with 6 bases between them. The CDR3 nucleotides read TGTGCCAGCAGTTACTCGGACTACTCCTACGAGCAGTACTTC. The encoded protein is CASSYSDYSYEQYF.

This chain joins TRBV20-1 and TRBJ1-2; tentatively, D is TRBD1 (6 bases). CDR3 length: 13 amino acids. Germline V lookup: CDR1 DFQATT, CDR2 SNEGSKA (reference sequence). V shed 6 bases and J shed 5 bases, with 16 bases lying between them. The CDR3 nucleotides read TGCAGTGCCGGGGCGGGGGCAGAATATGGCTACACCTTC. Amino acid sequence: CSAGAGAEYGYTF.

The chain combines TRBV12-5 with TRBJ1-5; D not resolved. This CDR3 has 13 amino acids. Looked up from germline, CDR1 is LGHNT and CDR2 is FRNRAP. V was shortened by 1 base and J by 1 base, with 2 bases between the two germline ends. The CDR3: CASGLESNQPQHF. Here the CDR3 DNA reads TGTGCTAGTGGTTTGGAGAGCAATCAGCCCCAGCATTTT.

The chain combines TRBV9 with TRBJ2-7; 7 nucleotides agree with TRBD1. The DNA end is more similar to TRBJ2-4, so the J call may be wrong. The CDR3 extends over 15 amino acids. Per germline, CDR1 SGDLS and CDR2 YYNGEE. As DNA, the CDR3 is TGTGCCAGCAGCCCGTTTACAGGGGAACGAAACATTCAGTACTTC. Protein: CASSPFTGERNIQYF.

This clonotype was recorded at least ten times. V is TRBV10-3 and J is TRBJ2-7, with 7 bases identical to TRBD1. The junction had 7 bases not matched to a gene; V was cut back by 4 bases and J by 7 bases. Germline values: CDR1 ENHRY, CDR2 SYGVKD. This CDR3 is 13 amino acids long. For the CDR3, the DNA is TGTGCCATCAGTGGGCCCGACAGGGAAGAGCAGTACTTC. Translated, it gives CAISGPDREEQYF.

This clonotype was detected a few times. This rearrangement joins TRBV20-1 to TRBJ1-2; no definite D call. Deletions cut 0 bases from V and 5 bases from J, with 7 bases between. Germline CDR1 and CDR2: DFQATT and SNEGSKA (reference sequence). This CDR3 has 12 residues. The CDR3, as DNA: TGCAGTGCTAGAGATCGGGAGTATGGCTACACCTTC. Amino acids: CSARDREYGYTF.

This clonotype was found once. V usage is TRBV4-2 and J usage is TRBJ2-5; 7 bases are shared with TRBD2. The trim removed 0 bases at V and 4 bases at J, leaving 5 bases unmatched. There are 15 residues in the CDR3. The germline gives CDR1 LGHNA, CDR2 YNFKEQ. CDR3 sequence (DNA): TGTGCCAGCAGCCAAGATGCGGGAGTAGTAGAGACCCAGTACTTC. Amino acid sequence: CASSQDAGVVETQYF.

This rearrangement joins TRBV12-3 or TRBV12-4 to TRBJ2-2; D possibly uses TRBD1 or TRBD2 (5 bases each). V gave up 4 bases and J gave up 9 bases, with 18 bases separating them. There are 15 residues in the CDR3. CDR3 DNA sequence: TGTGCCAGCAGTTCACCCCAATTGGGGGACCGGGAGCTGTTTTTT. This sequence encodes CASSSPQLGDRELFF.

This clonotype was observed a handful of times. V and J are TRBV11-2 and TRBJ2-1, with TRBD2 matching over 8 bases. After removal of 3 bases from V and 7 bases from J, the junction contained 11 bases not matched to a gene. There are 16 residues in the CDR3. Germline loops: CDR1 SGHAT, CDR2 FQNNGV. CDR3 in DNA: TGTGCCAGCAGCTTGGGCGGAGCGGGAGTTTCAAATGAGCAGTTCTTC. Translation: CASSLGGAGVSNEQFF.

This CDR3 reads CSARLASGSTDTQYF. The CDR3 nucleotides read TGCAGTGCTAGACTAGCTAGCGGTAGCACAGATACGCAGTATTTT. The chain employs TRBV20-1 and TRBJ2-3; the match to TRBD2 covers 7 bases. The CDR3 length is 15 residues. Trimming cost V 2 bases and J 0 bases; bases outside gene matches: 5. In germline, CDR1 is DFQATT, CDR2 SNEGSKA (reference sequence).

For the CDR3, the DNA is TGCAGTGCTGGTACCTGGGGGACCCAGTACTTC. This translates into CSAGTWGTQYF. The genes are TRBV20-1 and TRBJ2-5, with unresolved D. Germline CDR1 DFQATT, CDR2 SNEGSKA (reference sequence). This CDR3 is 11 amino acids long. The V end was cut by 5 bases, the J end by 7 bases, with 11 bases between.